The 16 T cell receptor beta chains listed next were all sequenced from one sample in a study of blood T cell repertoires in COVID-19. Here immunoSEQ multiplex PCR was the method, and the copy in TCRdb shows in-frame clones only, minus some. The sample contains some 230,000 clones, 84% of which appear only once. Sequencing input: peripheral blood. These receptors originate from a woman between 55 and 75 years old with acute or convalescent COVID-19.

J is TRBJ1-6 and V is TRBV6-4; TRBD1 is a possible D gene (5 bases). This CDR3 has 15 residues. Germline-derived CDR1 and CDR2 are MRHNA and SNTAGT. The ends were cut back, 6 bases at V and 9 bases at J, with 18 bases in the middle. The CDR3 DNA reads TGTGCCAGCAGCCCGACGGTAGGGGTTAGTTCACCCCTCCACTTT. Translating it yields CASSPTVGVSSPLHF.

The J gene is TRBJ1-2, the V gene TRBV9; D unclear. Trimming removed 0 bases from V and 8 bases from J, with 11 bases in between. CDR3 length: 13 amino acids. Germline CDR1 and CDR2: SGDLS and YYNGEE. CDR3 sequence reads: CASSVAETRGYTF. Written as DNA, the CDR3 is TGTGCCAGCAGCGTAGCTGAAACCAGAGGCTACACCTTC.

The chain uses TRBV5-6 and TRBJ2-2; D gene ambiguous. This CDR3 spans 13 amino acids. CDR1 SGHDT and CDR2 YYEEEE come from the germline V gene. V was clipped by 0 bases and J by 4 bases, with 4 bases between them. CDR3 region: CASSLVSTGELFF. In DNA form, the CDR3 reads TGTGCCAGCAGCTTGGTTAGCACCGGGGAGCTGTTTTTT.

This clone was found a few times. The genes are TRBV5-8 and TRBJ1-1; D might be TRBD1 (5 bases). This CDR3 has 16 amino acids. From germline, CDR1 is SGHTS and CDR2 YDEGEE. Trimming took 4 bases from V and 0 from J, leaving 16 bases between them. The CDR3: CASSRGAGSMNTEAFF. The CDR3 DNA follows: TGTGCCAGCAGCCGTGGGGCAGGAAGCATGAACACTGAAGCTTTCTTT.

This chain's CDR3 is CASSVFSGGSQGYTF. In DNA form, the CDR3 reads TGCGCCAGCAGCGTTTTTTCAGGGGGCTCCCAGGGCTACACCTTC. The rearrangement links TRBV5-1 to TRBJ1-2, with TRBD1 matching 8 bases. CDR1 and CDR2 from the germline V gene are SGHRS and YFSETQ. V shed 4 bases, J shed 8 bases, and the junction held 13 bases outside the gene matches. This CDR3 comprises 15 residues.

The chain links TRBV4-3 to TRBJ2-7; a weak D match, TRBD2 (6 bases). V lost 4 bases to trimming and J lost 3 bases, with 10 bases between them. Germline CDR1 LGHNA, CDR2 YSLEER. The CDR3 is made up of 13 amino acids. CDR3 bases: TGCGCCAGCAGCCGGGACTTGGTCTACGAGCAGTACTTC. Encoded protein: CASSRDLVYEQYF.

V is TRBV20-1 and J is TRBJ2-1; TRBD2 matches 9 bases. The V gene end was trimmed by 3 bases and the J gene end by 1 base; junction bases not matched to a gene: 7. Germline V CDR1 and CDR2: DFQATT, SNEGSKA (reference sequence). CDR3 size: 16 residues. The CDR3 spells CSASLRGGASYNEQFF. The DNA of the CDR3 is TGCAGTGCTAGTTTGCGCGGGGGGGCATCCTACAATGAGCAGTTCTTC.

Concerning this clone itself: This sample includes further DNA sequences coding for the same CDR3. The chain uses TRBV9 and TRBJ1-3; no firm D call. The CDR3 consists of 13 residues. V lost 1 base and J lost 4, with 6 bases in between. CDR1 and CDR2 from the germline V gene are SGDLS and YYNGEE. CDR3 in amino acids: CASSVTVGNTIYF. Here the CDR3 DNA reads TGTGCCAGCAGCGTAACGGTGGGAAACACCATATATTTT.

This rearrangement joins TRBV7-2 to TRBJ1-6, with D possibly being TRBD1 (6 bases). CDR3 size: 15 residues. The V and J ends lost 5 bases and 10 bases respectively, with 18 bases between them. Germline CDR1 and CDR2: SGHTA and FQGNSA. CDR3 sequence reads: CASSRARGGESPLHF. CDR3 sequence (DNA): TGTGCCAGCAGCCGGGCCAGGGGTGGAGAATCACCCCTCCACTTT.

This chain connects TRBV25-1 to TRBJ1-1, with 8 bases aligning to TRBD1. The germline CDR1 and CDR2 sequences are MGHDK and SYGVNS. The CDR3 length is 15 residues. The V segment lost 2 bases and the J segment 4 bases; nucleotides outside the gene matches: 6. The CDR3 bases are TGTGCCAGCAGTGAACAGGGGGCATCAGTCACTGAAGCTTTCTTT. Protein: CASSEQGASVTEAFF. Filled out from reference TRBV25-1 and TRBJ1-1, the complete variable domain reads EADIYQTPRYLVIGTGKKITLECSQTMGHDKMYWYQQDPGMELHLIHYSYGVNSTEKGDLSSESTVSRIRTEHFPLTLESARPSHTSQYLCASSEQGASVTEAFFGQGTRLTVV.

This chain links TRBV5-1 with TRBJ2-2; 7 bases align to TRBD1. This CDR3 comprises 15 residues. Germline lookup yields CDR1 SGHRS and CDR2 YFSETQ. The V and J ends lost 0 bases and 4 bases, in that order; junction bases with no gene match: 3. The CDR3 reads CASSLAGDSTGELFF. The CDR3 region has the DNA TGCGCCAGCAGCTTGGCCGGGGACAGCACCGGGGAGCTGTTTTTT.

The rearrangement links TRBV7-6 to TRBJ2-1; 9 nucleotides agree with TRBD1. The CDR3 has 15 residues. Germline V gives CDR1 SGHVS, CDR2 FNYEAQ. V shed 3 bases, J shed 8 bases, and the junction held 8 bases outside the gene matches. CDR3 nucleotide sequence: TGTGCCAGCAGCTTGGGGTACAGGACAGGGGATGAGCAGTTCTTC. It translates to CASSLGYRTGDEQFF.

The genes are TRBV5-1 and TRBJ2-1, with TRBD1 matching over 9 bases. V lost 2 bases and J lost 1; bases outside the gene matches: 4. This CDR3 region has 16 residues. Germline loops: CDR1 SGHRS, CDR2 YFSETQ. In DNA, the CDR3 is TGCGCCAGCAGCTTAACAGGGGGCGTATCCTACAATGAGCAGTTCTTC. Protein: CASSLTGGVSYNEQFF.

DNA for the CDR3: TGTGCCAGCAGCCAGCGACTAGCGGGGCAGACAGATACGCAGTATTTT. Amino acids: CASSQRLAGQTDTQYF. The chain carries TRBV3-1 (or the pseudogene TRBV3-2) and TRBJ2-3; 11 bases align to TRBD2. This CDR3 spans 16 amino acids. Unmatched junction bases numbered 5, after V lost 3 bases and J lost 3 bases. The germline gives CDR1 LGHDT, CDR2 YNNKEL (reference sequence).

This clone was observed a handful of times. V usage is TRBV7-2 and J usage is TRBJ2-5, with 10 bases matching TRBD2. The CDR3 covers 19 residues. The V and J ends lost 0 bases and 0 bases, in that order; junction bases with no gene match: 10. From germline, CDR1 is SGHTA and CDR2 FQGNSA. CDR3 sequence reads: CASSLAPLSSGGDQETQYF. In DNA form, the CDR3 reads TGTGCCAGCAGCTTAGCCCCCCTCTCTAGCGGGGGCGACCAAGAGACCCAGTACTTC. Based on the CDR3 plus reference TRBV7-2 and TRBJ2-5, the full variable domain is GAGVSQSPSNKVTEKGKDVELRCDPISGHTALYWYRQSLGQGLEFLIYFQGNSAPDKSGLPSDRFSAERTGGSVSTLTIQRTQQEDSAVYLCASSLAPLSSGGDQETQYFGPGTRLLVL.

This clone was recorded once. The CDR3 protein is CAWSVSTGFTEKLFF. DNA of the CDR3: TGTGCCTGGAGTGTATCGACAGGGTTTACTGAAAAACTGTTTTTT. The chain couples TRBV30 to TRBJ1-4; 7 bases line up with TRBD1. Germline-derived CDR1 and CDR2 are GTSNPN and SVGIG (reference sequence). The CDR3 is 15 residues long. The J segment lost 7 bases and the V segment lost 0 bases, leaving 8 bases of the junction unmatched.